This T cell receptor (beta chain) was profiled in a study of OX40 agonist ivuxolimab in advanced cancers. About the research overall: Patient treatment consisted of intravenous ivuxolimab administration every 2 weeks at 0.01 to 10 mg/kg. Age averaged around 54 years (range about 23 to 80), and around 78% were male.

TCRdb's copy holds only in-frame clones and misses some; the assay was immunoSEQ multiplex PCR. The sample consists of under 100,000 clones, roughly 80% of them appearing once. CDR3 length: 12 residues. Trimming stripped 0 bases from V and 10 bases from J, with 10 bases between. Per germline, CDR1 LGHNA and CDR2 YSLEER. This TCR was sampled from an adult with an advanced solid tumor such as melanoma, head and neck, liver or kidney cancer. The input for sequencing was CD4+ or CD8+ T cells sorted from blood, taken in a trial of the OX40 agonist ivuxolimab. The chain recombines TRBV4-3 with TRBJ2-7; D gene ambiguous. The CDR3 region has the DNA TGCGCCAGCAGCCAAGATATTAACTCCCAGTACTTC. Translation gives CASSQDINSQYF.